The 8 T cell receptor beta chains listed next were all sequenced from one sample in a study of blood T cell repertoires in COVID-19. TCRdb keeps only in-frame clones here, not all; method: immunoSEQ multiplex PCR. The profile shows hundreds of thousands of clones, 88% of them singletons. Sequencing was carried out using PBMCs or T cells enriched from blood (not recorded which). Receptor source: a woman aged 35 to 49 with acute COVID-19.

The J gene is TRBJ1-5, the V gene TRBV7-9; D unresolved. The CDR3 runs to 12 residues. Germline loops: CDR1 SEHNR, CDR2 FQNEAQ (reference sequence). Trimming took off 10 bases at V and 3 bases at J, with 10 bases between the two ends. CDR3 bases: TGTGCCACCGGGGAGAACAATCAGCCCCAGCATTTT. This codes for CATGENNQPQHF. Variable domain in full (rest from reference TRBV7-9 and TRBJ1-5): DTGVSQNPRHKITKRGQNVTFRCDPISEHNRLYWYRQTLGQGPEFLTYFQNEAQLEKSRLLSDRFSAERPKGSFSTLEIQRTEQGDSAMYLCATGENNQPQHFGDGTRLSIL.

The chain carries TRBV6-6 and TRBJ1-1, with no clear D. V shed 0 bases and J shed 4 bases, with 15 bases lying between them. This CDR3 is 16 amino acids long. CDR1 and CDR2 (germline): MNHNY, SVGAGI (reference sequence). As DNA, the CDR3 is TGTGCCAGCAGTTACTCAGGGAGAACTAGTAGCACTGAAGCTTTCTTT. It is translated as CASSYSGRTSSTEAFF.

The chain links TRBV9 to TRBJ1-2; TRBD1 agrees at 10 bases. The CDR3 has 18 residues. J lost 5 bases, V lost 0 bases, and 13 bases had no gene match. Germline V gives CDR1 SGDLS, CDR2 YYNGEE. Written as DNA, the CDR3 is TGTGCCAGCAGCGTAGGGCGTACGTTCCGGGGACAGGGGTATGGCTACACCTTC. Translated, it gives CASSVGRTFRGQGYGYTF.

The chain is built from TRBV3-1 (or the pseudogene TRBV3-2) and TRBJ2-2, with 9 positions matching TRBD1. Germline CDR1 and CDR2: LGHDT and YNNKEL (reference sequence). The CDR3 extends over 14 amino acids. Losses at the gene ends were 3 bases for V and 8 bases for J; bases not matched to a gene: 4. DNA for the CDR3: TGTGCCAGCAGCCAGGGACAGGGTGCTGGGGAGCTGTTTTTT. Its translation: CASSQGQGAGELFF.

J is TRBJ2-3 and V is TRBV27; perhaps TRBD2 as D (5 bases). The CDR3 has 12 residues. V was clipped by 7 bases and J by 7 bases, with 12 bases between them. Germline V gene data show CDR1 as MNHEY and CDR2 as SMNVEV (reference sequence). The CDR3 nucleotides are TGTGCCAGCATCCCGGGAACAAATACGCAGTATTTT. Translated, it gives CASIPGTNTQYF.

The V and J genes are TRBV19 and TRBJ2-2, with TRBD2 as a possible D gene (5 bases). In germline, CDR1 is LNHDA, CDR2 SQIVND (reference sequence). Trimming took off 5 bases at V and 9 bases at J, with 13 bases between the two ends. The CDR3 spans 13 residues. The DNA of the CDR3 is TGTGCCAGTAGTGAGGGCGTCCCCCGGGAGCTGTTTTTT. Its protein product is CASSEGVPRELFF.

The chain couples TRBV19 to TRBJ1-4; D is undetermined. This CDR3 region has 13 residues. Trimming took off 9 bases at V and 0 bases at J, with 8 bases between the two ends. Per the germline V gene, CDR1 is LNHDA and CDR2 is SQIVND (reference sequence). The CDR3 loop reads CASREATNEKLFF. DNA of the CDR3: TGTGCCAGCCGGGAGGCAACTAATGAAAAACTGTTTTTT. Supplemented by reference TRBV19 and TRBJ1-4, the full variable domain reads DGGITQSPKYLFRKEGQNVTLSCEQNLNHDAMYWYRQDPGQGLRLIYYSQIVNDFQKGDIAEGYSVSREKKESFPLTVTSAQKNPTAFYLCASREATNEKLFFGSGTQLSVL.

The CDR3 DNA follows: TGTGCCAGCAATGATTTAACAAACTATGGCTACACCTTC. This sequence encodes CASNDLTNYGYTF. The genes are TRBV2 and TRBJ1-2; no definite D call. Trimming removed 7 bases from V and 2 bases from J, with 11 bases in between. This CDR3 spans 13 amino acids. CDR1 and CDR2 from the germline V gene are SNHLY and FYNNEI.